Below, 8 T cell receptor beta chains from the same sample are listed, as sequenced in a study of blood T cell repertoires in COVID-19. Here immunoSEQ multiplex PCR was the method, and the copy in TCRdb shows in-frame clones only, minus some. Here the sample spans about 270,000 clones, about four fifths being singletons. The specimen was peripheral blood. The receptors stem from a woman between 50 and 59 years old who had recovered from COVID-19.

The chain uses TRBV30 and TRBJ1-6; tentative D call: TRBD1 (5 bases). Germline V gene data show CDR1 as GTSNPN and CDR2 as SVGIG (reference sequence). The CDR3 covers 14 residues. The V gene lost 4 bases and the J gene lost 3 bases, with 10 bases spanning the gap. CDR3 sequence: CAWNGGFYNSPLHF. The CDR3, as DNA: TGTGCCTGGAACGGGGGATTCTATAATTCACCCCTCCACTTT.

This clone occurred many times. The V and J genes are TRBV6-1 and TRBJ1-4; D is possibly TRBD1 (5 bases). Trimming took 4 bases from V and 0 from J, leaving 12 bases between them. Per the germline V gene, CDR1 is MNHNS and CDR2 is SASEGT. The CDR3 sequence is 16 residues long. CDR3 region: CASSGTGVATNEKLFF. CDR3 in DNA: TGTGCCAGCAGTGGCACAGGAGTTGCAACTAATGAAAAACTGTTTTTT.

The chain combines TRBV27 with TRBJ2-7, with D unresolved. Germline values: CDR1 MNHEY, CDR2 SMNVEV (reference sequence). Trimming stripped 0 bases from V and 4 bases from J, with 22 bases between. There are 18 residues in the CDR3. The CDR3 here is CASSLSPFALAWSYEQYF. The CDR3 coding sequence is TGTGCCAGCAGTTTATCCCCTTTTGCGTTAGCCTGGAGTTACGAGCAGTACTTC.

This clone was detected only once. The V and J genes are TRBV27 and TRBJ2-6, with unresolved D. Trimming took off 4 bases at V and 0 bases at J, with 10 bases between the two ends. The CDR3 covers 16 residues. The V gene's germline CDR1 is MNHEY and CDR2 SMNVEV (reference sequence). CDR3 DNA: TGTGCCAGCAGTTGGCGCAGGCCCTCTGGGGCCAACGTCCTGACTTTC. Its translation is CASSWRRPSGANVLTF.

This chain uses TRBV10-3 with TRBJ2-3, with 7 positions matching TRBD1. CDR1 and CDR2 (germline): ENHRY, SYGVKD. This CDR3 comprises 14 residues. V lost 6 bases to trimming and J lost 8 bases; unmatched junction nucleotides: 11. The CDR3 DNA follows: TGTGCCATCAGGTCAGGGGGTAACACCGGTACGCAGTATTTT. Its translation: CAIRSGGNTGTQYF.

The chain employs TRBV7-2 and TRBJ2-3; D ambiguous. Germline V gives CDR1 SGHTA, CDR2 FQGNSA. CDR3 length: 13 residues. V gave up 4 bases and J gave up 5 bases, with 10 bases separating them. This chain's CDR3 is CASSSGQRDTQYF. The CDR3 bases are TGTGCCAGCAGCTCCGGCCAGCGAGATACGCAGTATTTT.

This sequence joins TRBV18 and TRBJ2-1, with D perhaps matching TRBD1 (6 bases). Trimming stripped 8 bases from V and 1 base from J, with 18 bases between. The CDR3 is 16 amino acids. Germline loops: CDR1 KGHSH, CDR2 LQKENI. CDR3 loop: CASLKGPGTSYNEQFF. The DNA of the CDR3 is TGTGCCAGCCTAAAGGGTCCGGGGACATCCTACAATGAGCAGTTCTTC.

This clone was counted a few times. Other nucleotide sequences in the sample specify the same CDR3. This sequence joins TRBV29-1 and TRBJ1-5; 8 nucleotides line up with TRBD1. Losses at the gene ends were 7 bases for V and 4 bases for J; bases not matched to a gene: 3. The CDR3 extends over 12 amino acids. Germline V gene data show CDR1 as SQVTM and CDR2 as ANQGSEA. CDR3 sequence reads: CSAGQGNQPQHF. CDR3 bases: TGCAGCGCAGGACAGGGTAATCAGCCCCAGCATTTT.